This T cell receptor beta chain emerged from a study of blood T cell repertoires in COVID-19. For the study at large: Acute and convalescent COVID-19 samples came from the United States, Italy and Spain.

This CDR3 region has 17 residues. With V trimmed by 3 bases and J by 4 bases, 9 bases remained unmatched. Germline assignment: CDR1 LNHNV and CDR2 YYDKDF (reference sequence). Assay used: immunoSEQ multiplex PCR; TCRdb lists only in-frame clones, some missing. The sample consists of about 100,000 clones, roughly 80% of them appearing once. The TCR comes from a man between 65 and 85 years old with active or convalescent COVID-19. The chain uses TRBV15 and TRBJ2-2; 9 nucleotides agree with TRBD2. The sequenced sample consisted of peripheral blood. CDR3 residues: CATSRDFGRGGTGELFF. The CDR3 coding sequence is TGTGCCACCAGCAGGGACTTTGGGCGGGGGGGCACCGGGGAGCTGTTTTTT.